Each of the 6 T cell receptor beta chains below was sequenced from the same sample in a study of T cell responses to AZD1222 COVID-19 vaccine (dated by TCRdb to about 2021). This sample's time point label indicates: baseline before first vaccination. Library construction relied on the immunoSEQ multiplex PCR assay. TCRdb's version of the immuneACCESS table is confined to in-frame rearrangements and falls short of the full clone set. An unresolved V gene accounts for under half of the shortfall where checked; the remainder is of unknown origin. The sample has 85,000 to 130,000 clones on record, over 85% of them singletons. In total, the top ten clones hold around 5% of the sample. The material was peripheral blood, obtained on day 0 of AZD1222 vaccination. These receptors were obtained from an adult in good health.

The rearrangement uses TRBV5-1 and TRBJ2-5, with TRBD1 identical over 11 bases. The CDR3 contains 15 residues. Looked up from germline, CDR1 is SGHRS and CDR2 is YFSETQ. The V and J ends lost 8 bases and 5 bases, in that order; junction bases with no gene match: 11. For the CDR3, the DNA is TGCGCCAGTACCGCCGGGACAGGGGGTCTGGAGACCCAGTACTTC. It encodes CASTAGTGGLETQYF. The full variable domain, rest sourced from reference TRBV5-1 and TRBJ2-5, is KAGVTQTPRYLIKTRGQQVTLSCSPISGHRSVSWYQQTPGQGLQFLFEYFSETQRNKGNFPGRFSGRQFSNSRSEMNVSTLELGDSALYLCASTAGTGGLETQYFGPGTRLLVL.

The chain uses TRBV9 and TRBJ2-1, with 10 nucleotides matching TRBD2. Germline V gene lookup returns CDR1 SGDLS and CDR2 YYNGEE. V shed 6 bases and J 4 bases; nucleotides not matched to a gene: 10. This CDR3 has 16 amino acids. CDR3 protein: CASTGLGTSVYNEQFF. CDR3 nucleotide sequence: TGTGCCAGCACCGGCTTGGGGACTAGCGTTTACAATGAGCAGTTCTTC.

J is TRBJ2-1 and V is TRBV29-1; D is unresolved. CDR1 is SQVTM and CDR2 is ANQGSEA in the germline V gene. CDR3 size: 19 residues. The V end was cut by 7 bases, the J end by 4 bases, with 32 bases between. This CDR3 is CSALDPLRPGSRLYNEQFF. The CDR3 nucleotides read TGCAGCGCACTTGACCCACTGAGGCCAGGTAGCCGCCTTTACAATGAGCAGTTCTTC.

This chain links TRBV29-1 with TRBJ1-1; unclear D gene. CDR1 and CDR2 from the germline V gene are SQVTM and ANQGSEA. The V and J ends lost 4 bases and 2 bases respectively, with 8 bases between them. This CDR3 has 12 amino acids. The CDR3 DNA is TGCAGCGTTGGTTCCGGTAACACTGAAGCTTTCTTT. This encodes CSVGSGNTEAFF.

The sample holds one count of this clone. The chain couples TRBV28 to TRBJ1-5; TRBD1 matches at 8 bases. In germline, CDR1 is MDHEN, CDR2 SYDVKM. V lost 4 bases to trimming and J lost 1 base; unmatched junction nucleotides: 12. This CDR3 region has 18 residues. CDR3 DNA sequence: TGTGCCAGCAGTTCGACCAAAGGACAGGGACGGAGCAATCAGCCCCAGCATTTT. As protein: CASSSTKGQGRSNQPQHF.

The V gene is TRBV18, the J gene TRBJ1-2, with 7 bases that match TRBD1. The J segment lost 3 bases and the V segment lost 3 bases, leaving 1 base of the junction unmatched. Germline loops: CDR1 KGHSH, CDR2 LQKENI. The CDR3 consists of 13 residues. The CDR3 DNA is TGTGCCAGCTCACCCACAGGGGACTATGGCTACACCTTC. Translating it yields CASSPTGDYGYTF. The full variable domain, in which reference TRBV18 and TRBJ1-2 provide the parts outside the CDR3, is NAGVMQNPRHLVRRRGQEARLRCSPMKGHSHVYWYRQLPEEGLKFMVYLQKENIIDESGMPKERFSAEFPKEGPSILRIQQVVRGDSAAYFCASSPTGDYGYTFGSGTRLTVV.